This TCR beta chain was documented in a study of CD8 T cells in Susac syndrome (dated by TCRdb to about 2019). In terms of the full investigation: Repertoire sequencing was used to test whether CD8+ T cell activation and differentiation in Susac syndrome was antigen driven. The study compared CD8+ T cell repertoire clonality among 12 healthy donors, around 14 Susac syndrome patients and 15 multiple sclerosis patients.

What the research found in general, with its limitations: The number of individuals in the TCR sequencing and HLA analysis was acknowledged as relatively small.

V loses 7 bases at its end and J loses 9 bases; junction bases beyond the gene matches: 3. Via the germline V gene (reference sequence), CDR1 is LGHDT and CDR2 YNNKEL. From the cysteine through the phenylalanine, the CDR3 covers 11 amino acids. Only the CDR3 region is kept as DNA, spanning 33 bases read in frame from base 1. High-throughput TCR beta sequencing profiled peripheral blood CD8+ and CD4+ T cells from healthy donors, Susac syndrome patients and multiple sclerosis patients. Multiple sclerosis controls were treatment-naive patients with stable or active relapsing-remitting disease fulfilling revised McDonald criteria. Bulk CD8+ and CD4+ T cells were purified magnetically by negative isolation, whereas CD8+ TEMRA cells were enriched by FACS. Blood was collected in EDTA tubes and processed within 24 hours, with PBMCs isolated through density gradient centrifugation. PBMCs destined for TCR sequencing were cryopreserved in liquid nitrogen and later thawed in a 37 °C water bath. The sorted or isolated CD4+, CD8+ and CD8+ TEMRA cells had a purity of 90% or higher.

As for this clonotype: No cognate antigen has been identified for it. Base qualities are not provided; no much larger clone lies one nucleotide away.

RNA was extracted using the RNeasy kit, and roughly 0.5 to 1 ug of the RNA was reverse transcribed with random hexamers. The immunoSEQ multiplex PCR assay, which covers 54 Vbeta and 13 Jbeta segments, was used to amplify TCR beta CDR3 regions. PCR amplification bias was corrected using a synthetic template baseline for primer optimization and computational correction. The original pipeline was this. Reads were assigned to V, D and J genes according to IMGT and analyzed in immunoSEQ Analyzer, with only productive sequences retained. Clonality was calculated as one minus the Shannon entropy normalized by log2 of the number of productive unique sequences. For each patient and control, public and private clones were evaluated among the 100 most prevalent clones. A clone was defined as Susac-specific if it was absent from the healthy and MS cohorts, from about 1,100 published viral clones and from other ImmuneACCESS disease sequences. The public reads were reanalyzed by TCRdb: fastp trimming at Q25, MiXCR alignment, in-frame beta chains only. Rows are unified per CDR3 protein, each entry keeping the most common DNA and genes. TCRdb's processing, not the authors', yielded these V and J calls. The sample table contains approximately 120,000 distinct CDR3 sequences; only one count was recorded for approximately 90% of them. The ten biggest clones cover around 0.24% of the sample.

The chain is made from TRBV3-1 and TRBJ2-1; 7 nucleotides in the junction match TRBD2. The clonotype comes from a human donor with multiple sclerosis. The sample taken for sequencing was CD8+ T cells from PBMCs. The CDR3 region reads CASTGEGEQFF. The nucleotide sequence is TGTGCCAGCACGGGGGAGGGTGAGCAGTTCTTC.